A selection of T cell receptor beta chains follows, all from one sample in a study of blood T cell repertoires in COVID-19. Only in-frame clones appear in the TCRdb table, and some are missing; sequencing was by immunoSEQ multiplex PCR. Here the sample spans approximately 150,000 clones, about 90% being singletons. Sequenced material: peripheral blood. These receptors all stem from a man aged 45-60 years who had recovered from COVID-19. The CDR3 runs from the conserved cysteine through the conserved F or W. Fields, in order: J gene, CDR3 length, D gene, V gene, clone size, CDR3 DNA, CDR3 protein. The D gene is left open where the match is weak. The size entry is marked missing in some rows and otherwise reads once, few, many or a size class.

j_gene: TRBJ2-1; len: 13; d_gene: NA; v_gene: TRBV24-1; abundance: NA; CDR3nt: TGTGCCACCAGTGATGGAGGAAGGAATGAGCAGTTCTTC; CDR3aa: CATSDGGRNEQFF
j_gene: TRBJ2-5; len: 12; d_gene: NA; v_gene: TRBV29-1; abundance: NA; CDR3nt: TGCAGCGTTTTACTCGTCGGAGAGACCCAGTACTTC; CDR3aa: CSVLLVGETQYF
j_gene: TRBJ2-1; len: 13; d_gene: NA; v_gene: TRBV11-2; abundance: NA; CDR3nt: TGTGCCAGCAGCTTCGGACAATACAATGAGCAGTTCTTC; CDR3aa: CASSFGQYNEQFF
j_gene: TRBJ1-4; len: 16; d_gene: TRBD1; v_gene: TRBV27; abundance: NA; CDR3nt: TGTGCCAGCAGAAGACAGGGGGCGCAAACTAATGAAAAACTGTTTTTT; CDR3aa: CASRRQGAQTNEKLFF
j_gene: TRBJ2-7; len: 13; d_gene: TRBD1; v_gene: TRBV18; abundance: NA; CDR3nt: TGTGCCAGCTCGCTGGACAGGGTCTACGAGCAGTACTTC; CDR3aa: CASSLDRVYEQYF
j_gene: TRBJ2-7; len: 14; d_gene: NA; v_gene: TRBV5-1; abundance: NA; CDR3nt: TGCGCCAGCAGCACGGACAGCCGCTCCTACGAGCAGTACTTC; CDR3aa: CASSTDSRSYEQYF
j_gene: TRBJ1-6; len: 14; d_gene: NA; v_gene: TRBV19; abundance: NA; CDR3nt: TGTGCCAGTAGTATTCGCCAGGCCAATTCACCCCTCCACTTT; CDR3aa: CASSIRQANSPLHF
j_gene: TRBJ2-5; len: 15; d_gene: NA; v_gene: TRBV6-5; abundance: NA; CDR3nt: TGTGCCAGCAGCCTAATGGGAGATCGGGTTGAGACCCAGTACTTC; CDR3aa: CASSLMGDRVETQYF
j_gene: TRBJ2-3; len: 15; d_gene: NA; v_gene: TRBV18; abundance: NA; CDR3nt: TGTGCCAGCTCATCAGGGGGACTAGGAACAGATACGCAGTATTTT; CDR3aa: CASSSGGLGTDTQYF
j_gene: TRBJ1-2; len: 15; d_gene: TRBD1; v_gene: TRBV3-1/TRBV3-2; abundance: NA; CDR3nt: TGTGCCAGCAGCCAAGATGTCATAGACAGGGCTGGCTACACCTTC; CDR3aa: CASSQDVIDRAGYTF
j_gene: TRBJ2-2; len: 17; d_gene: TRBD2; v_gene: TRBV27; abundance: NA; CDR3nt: TGTGCCAGCAGTTTAGCACTAGCGGGGGGGGGCTCCGGGGAGCTGTTTTTT; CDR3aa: CASSLALAGGGSGELFF
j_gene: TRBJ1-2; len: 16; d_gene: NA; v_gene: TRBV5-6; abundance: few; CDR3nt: TGTGCCAGCAGCTTGGACCCCAGGTCAACCTACTATGGCTACACCTTC; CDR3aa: CASSLDPRSTYYGYTF
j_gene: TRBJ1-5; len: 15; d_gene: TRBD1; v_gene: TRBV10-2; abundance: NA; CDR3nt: TGCGCCAGCATGGGGACAGGGGGCTACAATCAGCCCCAGCATTTT; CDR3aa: CASMGTGGYNQPQHF
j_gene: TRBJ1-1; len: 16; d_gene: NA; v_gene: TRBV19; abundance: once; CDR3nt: TGTGCCAGTAGGGGGGGATGGACCGCGGGTGATACTGAAGCTTTCTTT; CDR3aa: CASRGGWTAGDTEAFF
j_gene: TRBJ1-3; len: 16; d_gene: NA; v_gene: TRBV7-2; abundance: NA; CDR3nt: TGTGCCAGCAGCTTAGGGGGGCAGGGTTCTGGAAACACCATATATTTT; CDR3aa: CASSLGGQGSGNTIYF
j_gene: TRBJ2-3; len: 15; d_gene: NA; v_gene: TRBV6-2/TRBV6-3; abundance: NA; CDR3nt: TGTGCCAGCAGTTACGGACAGATTAGCACAGATACGCAGTATTTT; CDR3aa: CASSYGQISTDTQYF
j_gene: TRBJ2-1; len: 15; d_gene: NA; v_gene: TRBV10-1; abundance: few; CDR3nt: TGCGCCAGCAGTGTTCGGGGAACCCCCTACAATGAGCAGTTCTTC; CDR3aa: CASSVRGTPYNEQFF